These 11 T cell receptor beta chains originate from one sample sequenced in a study of blood T cells in healthy people across ages. The authors ran a second PCR of about 6 to 11 cycles using a sample-barcoded 5' primer and a J-beta primer mix. TCRdb called the 5' RACE reads again in MiXCR, with one record for every CDR3 protein. Altogether 650,000 to 1,000,000 distinct CDR3 sequences are present, 35% to 40% being singletons, with the ten largest covering around 13%. The sequenced sample was blood. These TCRs come from a man younger than 35 in good health.

This clonotype occurred many times. The chain joins TRBV20-1 to TRBJ2-7; 7 bases line up with TRBD1. Germline-derived CDR1 and CDR2 are DFQATT and SNEGSKA (reference sequence). The length of the CDR3 is 14 residues. Trimming at V came to 5 bases and at J to 3 bases, leaving 10 bases not matched to a gene. The CDR3 coding sequence is TGCAGTGCTGAAGCGCTAGGGGGCGACTACGAGCAGTACTTC. This encodes CSAEALGGDYEQYF.

This sequence joins TRBV30 and TRBJ2-1; D not certain. Germline CDR1 is GTSNPN and CDR2 is SVGIG (reference sequence). V was clipped by 0 bases and J by 1 base, with 4 bases between them. CDR3 length equals 13 residues. The CDR3 protein is CAWSVGSYNEQFF. CDR3 nucleotide sequence: TGTGCCTGGAGTGTGGGGTCCTACAATGAGCAGTTCTTC.

The chain is built from TRBV27 and TRBJ2-7, with D unresolved. This CDR3 spans 16 amino acids. Looked up from germline, CDR1 is MNHEY and CDR2 is SMNVEV (reference sequence). V lost 5 bases and J 3 bases, leaving 20 bases between the germline ends. Here the CDR3 reads CASSTTGSFSRYEQYF. CDR3 sequence (DNA): TGTGCCAGCAGTACTACCGGGTCTTTCTCCCGCTACGAGCAGTACTTC.

The gene calls are TRBV7-2 and TRBJ2-7; no clear D. Per germline, CDR1 SGHTA and CDR2 FQGNSA. Trimming stripped 2 bases from V and 3 bases from J, with 8 bases between. This CDR3 spans 13 amino acids. In DNA form, the CDR3 reads TGTGCCAGCAGCTTACCCTCCAACTACGAGCAGTACTTC. Translating it yields CASSLPSNYEQYF.

The rearrangement uses TRBV3-1 and TRBJ2-4, with 10 bases aligning to TRBD2. V lost 4 bases, J lost 8 bases, and 11 bases stayed unmatched. This CDR3 is built from 16 residues. Germline CDR1 LGHDT, CDR2 YNNKEL (reference sequence). CDR3: CASSPPERGGQDIQYF. DNA of the CDR3: TGTGCCAGCAGCCCCCCAGAGCGGGGGGGCCAGGACATTCAGTACTTC.

This clonotype was seen a handful of times. This sequence joins TRBV12-3 or TRBV12-4 and TRBJ1-1; 7 nucleotides line up with TRBD1. Unmatched junction bases numbered 4, after V lost 6 bases and J lost 6 bases. The CDR3 has 12 residues. The CDR3 nucleotides read TGTGCCAGCAGCTCCGACAGGGCTGAAGCTTTCTTT. Its translation: CASSSDRAEAFF.

The J gene is TRBJ2-1, the V gene TRBV7-9, with D perhaps TRBD2 (5 bases). V was shortened by 5 bases and J by 9 bases, with 20 bases between the two germline ends. The CDR3 length is 15 residues. Germline CDR1 is SEHNR and CDR2 is FQNEAQ (reference sequence). CDR3 protein: CASSNGESRGSEQFF. CDR3 nucleotides: TGTGCCAGCAGCAATGGGGAATCTCGGGGAAGTGAGCAGTTCTTC.

The V gene is TRBV20-1, the J gene TRBJ1-5; a possible D gene is TRBD1 (6 bases). The CDR3 covers 14 residues. The V gene's germline CDR1 is DFQATT and CDR2 SNEGSKA (reference sequence). CDR3 DNA: TGCGGATCGGGGGGCTCGGTAGGCAATCAGCCCCAGCATTTT. This codes for CGSGGSVGNQPQHF.

There are many counts of this clonotype. The junction and the germline gene differ at one end; a read error may be behind it. This sequence joins TRBV4-3 and TRBJ2-3; 8 bases fit TRBD1. Germline V gene sequence: CDR1 LGHNA, CDR2 YSLEER. The CDR3 is made up of 15 amino acids. In DNA, the CDR3 is TGTGCCAGCAGCCTCACAGGGGGTTCCACAGATACGCAGTATTTT. The encoded protein is CASSLTGGSTDTQYF.

This clonotype came up many times. This rearrangement joins TRBV20-1 to TRBJ2-7, with TRBD2 as a possible D gene (6 bases). The V end lost 0 bases, the J end lost 2 bases, and 8 bases lay between the germline ends. The CDR3 is made up of 13 amino acids. Germline loops: CDR1 DFQATT, CDR2 SNEGSKA (reference sequence). CDR3 DNA sequence: TGCAGTGCTAGAGAGGAGGGGACCTACGAGCAGTACTTC. It specifies CSAREEGTYEQYF.

The J gene is TRBJ1-4, the V gene TRBV20-1, with 9 bases that match TRBD1. Trimming took 6 bases from V and 8 from J; bases not matched to a gene: 10. Germline assignment: CDR1 DFQATT and CDR2 SNEGSKA (reference sequence). The CDR3 loop spans 14 amino acids. CDR3 nucleotide sequence: TGCAGTGCACCTAGACAGGGGGGACAGGAAAAACTGTTTTTT. The encoded protein is CSAPRQGGQEKLFF.